The source of this T cell receptor (beta chain) is a study of tumor T cells in aggressive B-cell lymphoma. Profiling relied on immunoSEQ multiplex PCR, and the TCRdb table lists in-frame clones only, not all of them. The data show 6,500 to 9,500 clones, 80% to 85% seen once. The TCR sequence derives from an adult with diffuse large B cell lymphoma. Sequenced sample: tumor tissue.

In DNA form, the CDR3 reads TGTGCCAGCAGCGCCACAGAATACAATGAGCAGTTCTTC. Residues: CASSATEYNEQFF. This rearrangement joins TRBV9 to TRBJ2-1; D ambiguous. Per germline, CDR1 SGDLS and CDR2 YYNGEE. The length of the CDR3 is 13 residues. Trimming took off 3 bases at V and 4 bases at J, with 8 bases between the two ends.